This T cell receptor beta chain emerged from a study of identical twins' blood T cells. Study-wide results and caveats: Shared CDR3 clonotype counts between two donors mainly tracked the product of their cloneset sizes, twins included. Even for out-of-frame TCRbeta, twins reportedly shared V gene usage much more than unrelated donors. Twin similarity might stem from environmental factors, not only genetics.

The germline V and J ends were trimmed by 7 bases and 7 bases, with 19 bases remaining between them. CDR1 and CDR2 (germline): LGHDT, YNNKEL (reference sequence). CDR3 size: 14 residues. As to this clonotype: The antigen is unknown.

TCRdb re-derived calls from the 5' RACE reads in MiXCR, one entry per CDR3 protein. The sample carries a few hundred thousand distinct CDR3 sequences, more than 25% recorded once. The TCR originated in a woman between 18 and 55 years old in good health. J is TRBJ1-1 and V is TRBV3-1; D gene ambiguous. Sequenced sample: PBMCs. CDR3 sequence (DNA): TGTGCCAGCACCCGATGGGTAGCGGGCCGTGAAGCTTTCTTT. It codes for CASTRWVAGREAFF.